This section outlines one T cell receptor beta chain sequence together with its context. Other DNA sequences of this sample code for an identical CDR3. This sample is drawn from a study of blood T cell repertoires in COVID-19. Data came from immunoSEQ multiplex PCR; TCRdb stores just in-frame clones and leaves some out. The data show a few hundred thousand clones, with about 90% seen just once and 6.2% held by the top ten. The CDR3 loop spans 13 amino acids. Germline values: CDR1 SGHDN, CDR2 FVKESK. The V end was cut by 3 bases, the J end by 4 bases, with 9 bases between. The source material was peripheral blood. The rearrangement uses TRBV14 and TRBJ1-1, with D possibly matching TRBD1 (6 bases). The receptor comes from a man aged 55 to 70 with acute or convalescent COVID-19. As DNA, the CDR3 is TGTGCCAGCAGCCAGAGGGGGGGCACTGAAGCTTTCTTT. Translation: CASSQRGGTEAFF. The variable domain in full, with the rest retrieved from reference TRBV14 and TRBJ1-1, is EAGVTQFPSHSVIEKGQTVTLRCDPISGHDNLYWYRRVMGKEIKFLLHFVKESKQDESGMPNNRFLAERTGGTYSTLKVQPAELEDSGVYFCASSQRGGTEAFFGQGTRLTVV.